Below are 18 T cell receptor beta chains sequenced from a single sample in a study of blood T cell repertoires in COVID-19. Clones were read by immunoSEQ multiplex PCR, and TCRdb kept only the in-frame ones, dropping some. This table has roughly 62,000 clones, 65% to 85% appearing once. Material: peripheral blood. These receptors originate from a man older than 75 with COVID-19, enrolled during active disease.

V is TRBV7-8 and J is TRBJ2-7; 7 positions match TRBD2. The CDR3 contains 16 residues. CDR1 and CDR2 from the germline V gene are SGHVS and FQNEAQ. The V gene end was trimmed by 5 bases and the J gene end by 3 bases; junction bases not matched to a gene: 13. The CDR3 reads CASSPSRGESLYEQYV. In nucleotides, the CDR3 is TGTGCCAGCAGCCCGAGCCGGGGGGAGAGTCTCTACGAGCAGTACGTC.

The chain combines TRBV11-3 with TRBJ1-1; no reliable D call. CDR3 length: 13 residues. Germline V gene lookup returns CDR1 SGHNT and CDR2 YENEEA. Trimming took 6 bases from V and 0 from J, leaving 8 bases between them. CDR3 in DNA: TGTGCCAGCAGTCCCGGTCTGAACACTGAAGCTTTCTTT. Translation gives CASSPGLNTEAFF.

This chain uses TRBV24-1 with TRBJ2-3; D gene uncertain. Germline values: CDR1 KGHDR, CDR2 SFDVKD. Deletions cut 5 bases from V and 2 bases from J, with 7 bases between. The CDR3 is 13 residues long. CDR3 in amino acids: CATSGPNTDTQYF. CDR3 DNA: TGTGCCACCAGTGGCCCTAACACAGATACGCAGTATTTT.

The chain is built from TRBV14 and TRBJ2-5, with 14 bases fitting TRBD2. Germline V gives CDR1 SGHDN, CDR2 FVKESK. The CDR3 runs to 16 residues. With 3 bases clipped from V and 5 bases from J, the junction kept 5 bases outside the gene matches. CDR3 region: CASSHWTSGRRETQYF. CDR3 DNA sequence: TGTGCCAGCAGCCACTGGACTAGCGGGAGGAGGGAGACCCAGTACTTC.

The sample holds one count of this clone. The chain recombines TRBV19 with TRBJ1-5, with TRBD1 as a possible D gene (5 bases). This CDR3 is built from 15 residues. Trimming took 7 bases from V and 2 from J, leaving 15 bases between them. CDR1 is LNHDA and CDR2 is SQIVND in the germline V gene (reference sequence). The CDR3 nucleotides read TGTGCCAGTATCCCCCCAGGGTACGGCAATCAGCCCCAGCATTTT. It is translated as CASIPPGYGNQPQHF.

The chain couples TRBV6-5 to TRBJ2-1; D may be TRBD2 (6 bases). The V end lost 7 bases, the J end lost 3 bases, and 13 bases lay between the germline ends. The germline gives CDR1 MNHEY, CDR2 SVGAGI. The CDR3 loop spans 14 amino acids. CDR3 in amino acids: CASNSGRDYNEQFF. DNA for the CDR3: TGTGCCAGCAACTCCGGGCGGGACTACAATGAGCAGTTCTTC.

This sequence joins TRBV15 and TRBJ2-7, with 10 bases identical to TRBD2. Trimming removed 1 base from V and 6 bases from J; junction bases left unmatched: 9. Germline CDR1 LNHNV, CDR2 YYDKDF (reference sequence). The CDR3 runs 16 residues. This CDR3 is CATSRALAGESGEQYV. CDR3 coding DNA: TGTGCCACCAGCAGAGCGCTAGCGGGAGAGAGCGGCGAGCAGTACGTC.

The chain employs TRBV15 and TRBJ2-2; perhaps TRBD1 as D (5 bases). The V gene's germline CDR1 is LNHNV and CDR2 YYDKDF (reference sequence). The CDR3 spans 15 residues. V was cut by 0 bases and J by 5 bases, with 10 bases left in between. The CDR3 DNA reads as TGTGCCACCAGCAGAGACAGGGAATGGACCGGGGAGCTGTTTTTT. This gives the protein CATSRDREWTGELFF.

This clone appeared a single time. J is TRBJ2-2 and V is TRBV5-5; D might be TRBD2 (6 bases). V lost 5 bases and J 1 base, leaving 12 bases between the germline ends. This CDR3 has 15 amino acids. Looked up from germline, CDR1 is SGHKS and CDR2 is YYEKEE (reference sequence). This CDR3 reads CASREGLLNTGELFF. CDR3 coding DNA: TGTGCCAGCAGGGAGGGACTCTTGAACACCGGGGAGCTGTTTTTT.

The CDR3 region is CASSPFPTGGQSGPQHF. The CDR3 coding sequence is TGTGCCAGCAGCCCCTTCCCGACAGGGGGGCAATCAGGGCCCCAGCATTTT. This chain uses TRBV7-2 with TRBJ1-5, with 9 positions matching TRBD1. This CDR3 is built from 17 residues. CDR1 is SGHTA, CDR2 FQGNSA, per germline. The V gene end was trimmed by 5 bases and the J gene end by 9 bases; junction bases not matched to a gene: 17.

V and J are TRBV5-5 and TRBJ1-4; possible D gene TRBD1, 6 bases. The germline V gene encodes CDR1 SGHKS and CDR2 YYEKEE (reference sequence). V shed 4 bases and J shed 8 bases, with 21 bases lying between them. The CDR3 totals 16 residues. CDR3 protein: CASSQVFSGHGEKLFF. The CDR3 DNA reads as TGTGCCAGCAGCCAGGTTTTTTCGGGACACGGCGAAAAACTGTTTTTT.

The rearrangement links TRBV19 to TRBJ2-2; 12 bases align to TRBD2. CDR3 length: 15 residues. The trim removed 9 bases at V and 5 bases at J, leaving 7 bases unmatched. CDR1 LNHDA and CDR2 SQIVND come from the germline V gene (reference sequence). CDR3 residues: CASSLAGGLTGELFF. The CDR3 region has the DNA TGTGCCAGCAGTCTAGCGGGGGGGCTAACCGGGGAGCTGTTTTTT.

The chain recombines TRBV18 with TRBJ2-7; 8 bases agree with TRBD1. The ends lost 4 bases at V and 7 bases at J; junction bases unmatched: 3. Germline CDR1 is KGHSH and CDR2 is LQKENI. The CDR3 is 12 residues long. The CDR3 here is CASSHGQGEQYV. In DNA, the CDR3 is TGTGCCAGCTCACATGGACAGGGAGAGCAGTACGTC.

This chain connects TRBV28 to TRBJ2-7; D is perhaps TRBD2 (6 bases). The CDR3 is 14 amino acids. The germline V and J ends were trimmed by 4 bases and 2 bases, with 12 bases remaining between them. Germline CDR1 is MDHEN and CDR2 is SYDVKM. The CDR3 protein is CASSSAGPPYEQYF. The CDR3 nucleotides are TGTGCCAGCAGTTCGGCGGGGCCTCCCTACGAGCAGTACTTC.

This rearrangement joins TRBV7-2 to TRBJ1-6; D unclear. The V gene's germline CDR1 is SGHTA and CDR2 FQGNSA. CDR3 size: 17 residues. The ends were cut back, 0 bases at V and 9 bases at J, with 18 bases in the middle. CDR3 protein: CASSLARIGNPGSPLHF. In DNA, the CDR3 is TGTGCCAGCAGCTTAGCGCGCATCGGGAACCCGGGTTCACCCCTCCACTTT.

This clone was detected only a few times. The chain recombines TRBV10-3 with TRBJ2-2, with 8 bases that match TRBD1. The length of the CDR3 is 14 residues. Germline V lookup: CDR1 ENHRY, CDR2 SYGVKD. With 9 bases clipped from V and 3 bases from J, the junction kept 6 bases outside the gene matches. The CDR3 here is CAISGTGDTGELFF. CDR3 in DNA: TGTGCCATATCCGGGACAGGAGACACCGGGGAGCTGTTTTTT.

V gene TRBV27 combines with J gene TRBJ1-5; 9 bases fit TRBD1. CDR1 is MNHEY and CDR2 is SMNVEV in the germline V gene (reference sequence). V was clipped by 5 bases and J by 4 bases; unmatched bases: 15. There are 18 residues in the CDR3. CDR3 amino acids: CASSPLPPGQGRNQPQHF. In DNA form, the CDR3 reads TGTGCCAGCAGTCCCCTCCCCCCGGGACAGGGAAGGAATCAGCCCCAGCATTTT.

V is TRBV28 and J is TRBJ2-2; weak D call: TRBD2 (6 bases). V was trimmed by 6 bases and J by 7 bases, leaving 21 bases between them. This CDR3 is built from 16 residues. The germline gives CDR1 MDHEN, CDR2 SYDVKM. The CDR3 bases are TGTGCCAGCAGCCGACCGGCGGGGAAAGAGTTCGGGGAGCTGTTTTTT. It translates to CASSRPAGKEFGELFF.